The rows below give T cell receptor beta chains drawn from one sample of a study of beta chain features in type 1 diabetes. Data came from immunoSEQ multiplex PCR; TCRdb stores just in-frame clones and leaves some out. The sample records some 130,000 clones, 9% being singletons. The sample taken for sequencing was central memory CD4+ T cells from blood. These receptors were taken from a young man with type 1 diabetes. The CDR3 runs from the conserved cysteine through the conserved F or W. D genes are given only for firm matches. The size field is filled for only some rows; it gives once, few, many or a size class.

size	V	D	J	CDR3	DNA
few	TRBV7-8	TRBD2	TRBJ2-3	CASSLGRLAGGPSDTQYF	TGTGCCAGCAGCTTAGGGCGACTAGCGGGGGGCCCCTCGGATACGCAGTATTTT
few	TRBV6-1	TRBD1	TRBJ2-3	CASSERGTGGTDTQYF	TGTGCCAGCAGTGAAAGGGGGACAGGAGGCACAGATACGCAGTATTTT
NA	TRBV4-2	NA	TRBJ1-2	CASSQDQSARGYTF	TGTGCCAGCAGCCAAGATCAAAGTGCGCGTGGCTACACCTTC
few	TRBV30	NA	TRBJ1-5	CAWSEQGNQPQHF	TGTGCCTGGAGTGAGCAAGGCAATCAGCCCCAGCATTTT
few	TRBV28	NA	TRBJ2-1	CASSVYYNEQFF	TGTGCCAGCAGTGTCTACTACAATGAGCAGTTCTTC
NA	TRBV4-1	TRBD2	TRBJ2-1	CASSPWGSGTDYNEQFF	TGCGCCAGCAGTCCCTGGGGTAGCGGGACCGACTACAATGAGCAGTTCTTC
few	TRBV11-2	NA	TRBJ2-7	CASSWDMGDYEQYF	TGTGCCAGCAGCTGGGACATGGGAGACTACGAGCAGTACTTC
NA	TRBV5-1	NA	TRBJ1-1	CASSLDRANTEAFF	TGCGCCAGCAGCTTGGACAGGGCCAACACTGAAGCTTTCTTT
few	TRBV5-1	TRBD2	TRBJ2-1	CASSSASGPYNEQFF	TGCGCCAGCAGCTCAGCTAGCGGGCCCTACAATGAGCAGTTCTTC
few	TRBV6-1	NA	TRBJ2-3	CASSVPGTDTQYF	TGTGCCAGCAGTGTTCCAGGCACAGATACGCAGTATTTT
NA	TRBV6-5	NA	TRBJ2-5	CASSWSHGETQYF	TGTGCCAGCAGTTGGAGTCATGGAGAGACCCAGTACTTC
few	TRBV5-1	TRBD1	TRBJ1-1	CASSSNGGTGAGTEAFF	TGCGCCAGCAGCTCGAACGGTGGGACAGGGGCTGGAACTGAAGCTTTCTTT
NA	TRBV4-1	TRBD1	TRBJ1-2	CASSQTGTANYGYTF	TGCGCCAGCAGCCAAACCGGGACAGCTAACTATGGCTACACCTTC
few	TRBV7-9	NA	TRBJ2-2	CASSLSAGELFF	TGTGCCAGCAGCCTCAGTGCCGGGGAGCTGTTTTTT
NA	TRBV18	NA	TRBJ1-1	CASSPTVRSTEAFF	TGTGCCAGCTCACCGACAGTGAGGAGCACTGAAGCTTTCTTT
few	TRBV19	TRBD2	TRBJ2-7	CASSIGGRGGQSYEQYF	TGTGCCAGTAGTATAGGCGGGCGCGGGGGGCAGAGCTACGAGCAGTACTTC
NA	TRBV6-5	NA	TRBJ1-4	CASSYNREEKLFF	TGTGCCAGCAGTTATAACAGGGAAGAAAAACTGTTTTTT
NA	TRBV9	TRBD2	TRBJ2-5	CASSPQTSGVTQETQYF	TGTGCCAGCAGCCCCCAGACTAGCGGGGTAACGCAAGAGACCCAGTACTTC
NA	TRBV7-7	NA	TRBJ2-5	CASSLDRGQETQYF	TGTGCTAGCAGCTTGGACCGGGGGCAAGAGACCCAGTACTTC
NA	TRBV4-1	NA	TRBJ1-5	CASSQDTGWDNQPQHF	TGCGCCAGCAGCCAGGACACAGGGTGGGACAATCAGCCCCAGCATTTT
NA	TRBV25-1	TRBD2	TRBJ2-1	CASSLAGAAYEQFF	TGTGCCAGCAGTCTAGCGGGGGCCGCTTATGAGCAGTTCTTC
NA	TRBV29-1	TRBD1	TRBJ2-7	CSVEGGQGANEQYF	TGCAGCGTTGAGGGGGGACAGGGGGCCAACGAGCAGTACTTC
NA	TRBV9	TRBD2	TRBJ2-3	CASSVWRGGSTDTQYF	TGTGCCAGCAGTGTTTGGCGGGGGGGGTCGACAGATACGCAGTATTTT
few	TRBV2	NA	TRBJ2-7	CASTPEGSYEQYF	TGTGCCAGCACGCCGGAGGGCTCCTACGAGCAGTACTTC
NA	TRBV4-1	NA	TRBJ1-1	CASSHGRGGNTEAFF	TGCGCCAGCAGCCACGGACGAGGAGGGAACACTGAAGCTTTCTTT
NA	TRBV14	TRBD1	TRBJ2-4	CASSFQTGTGLWLAKNIQYF	TGTGCCAGCAGCTTCCAAACGGGGACAGGGCTTTGGCTAGCCAAAAACATTCAGTACTTC
NA	TRBV6-1	NA	TRBJ1-6	CASRDTLYSPLHF	TGTGCCAGCAGGGACACGTTATATTCACCCCTCCACTTT
NA	TRBV4-3	NA	TRBJ2-7	CASSQDVFEPTTYEQYF	TGCGCCAGCAGCCAAGATGTGTTCGAACCGACAACCTACGAGCAGTACTTC